These 32 T cell receptor beta chains were sequenced from one sample in a study of shared clonotypes between healthy human individuals. The protocol was immunoSEQ multiplex PCR, while the TCRdb copy is restricted to in-frame clones and leaves out a portion. The sample carries fewer than 1 million clones, about 96% recorded once. CD45RO negativity and positive selection for CCR7 defined naive CD8 cells, a population that excluded terminally differentiated effector memory CD45RA+ cells. The specimen was naive CD8+ T cells sorted from blood. Source of these receptors: a man younger than 45 in good health.

The chain combines TRBV27 with TRBJ2-1; D unresolved. Germline values: CDR1 MNHEY, CDR2 SMNVEV (reference sequence). With 3 bases removed from V and 6 bases from J, the gap between germline ends came to 9 bases. This CDR3 has 13 amino acids. The CDR3, as DNA: TGTGCCAGCAGTTTTGGCCGGAGCAATGAGCAGTTCTTC. Amino acids: CASSFGRSNEQFF.

The chain combines TRBV27 with TRBJ2-1; D tentatively fits TRBD1 or TRBD2 (5 bases each). The CDR3 length is 16 residues. Trimming pared 0 bases from V and 3 bases from J, leaving 12 bases between. Per germline, CDR1 MNHEY and CDR2 SMNVEV (reference sequence). The CDR3 protein is CASSLSGAGYYNEQFF. Written as DNA, the CDR3 is TGTGCCAGCAGTTTATCCGGGGCAGGGTACTACAATGAGCAGTTCTTC.

The chain recombines TRBV7-6 with TRBJ2-7, with 12 bases that match TRBD2. Germline lookup yields CDR1 SGHVS and CDR2 FNYEAQ. CDR3 size: 15 residues. Unmatched junction bases numbered 7, after V lost 5 bases and J lost 5 bases. The CDR3 protein is CASSPRLAGVHEQYF. For the CDR3, the DNA is TGTGCCAGCAGCCCGAGACTAGCGGGAGTCCACGAGCAGTACTTC.

This rearrangement joins TRBV10-1 to TRBJ2-7; D unresolved. This CDR3 contains 13 residues. Per germline, CDR1 WNHNN and CDR2 SYGVQD (reference sequence). Trimming stripped 3 bases from V and 4 bases from J, with 10 bases between. This CDR3 is CASSDPDLYEQYF. The CDR3, as DNA: TGCGCCAGCAGTGATCCTGACCTGTACGAGCAGTACTTC.

V is TRBV9 and J is TRBJ2-3, with D tentatively TRBD1 (5 bases). CDR1 and CDR2 (germline): SGDLS, YYNGEE. V was cut by 3 bases and J by 8 bases, with 10 bases left in between. This CDR3 has 12 residues. The CDR3 reads CASSENGATQYF. DNA for the CDR3: TGTGCCAGCAGCGAGAATGGGGCTACGCAGTATTTT. The variable domain in full, with the rest retrieved from reference TRBV9 and TRBJ2-3, is DSGVTQTPKHLITATGQRVTLRCSPRSGDLSVYWYQQSLDQGLQFLIQYYNGEERAKGNILERFSAQQFPDLHSELNLSSLELGDSALYFCASSENGATQYFGPGTRLTVL.

This clone appeared once. The chain is built from TRBV15 and TRBJ2-5; D remains ambiguous. Germline values: CDR1 LNHNV, CDR2 YYDKDF (reference sequence). The CDR3 has 12 amino acids. The ends were cut back, 5 bases at V and 5 bases at J, with 9 bases in the middle. The CDR3 loop reads CATSGPRETQYF. In DNA, the CDR3 is TGTGCCACCAGCGGACCCAGGGAGACCCAGTACTTC. The full variable domain, its missing parts supplied by reference TRBV15 and TRBJ2-5, is DAMVIQNPRYQVTQFGKPVTLSCSQTLNHNVMYWYQQKSSQAPKLLFHYYDKDFNNEADTPDNFQSRRPNTSFCFLDIRSPGLGDTAMYLCATSGPRETQYFGPGTRLLVL.

The chain uses TRBV6-6 and TRBJ2-7; D unclear. The V end lost 4 bases, the J end lost 3 bases, and 7 bases lay between the germline ends. Germline loops: CDR1 MNHNY, CDR2 SVGAGI (reference sequence). The CDR3 length is 12 residues. DNA of the CDR3: TGTGCCAGCAGTTCCTTCAGCTACGAGCAGTACTTC. The encoded protein is CASSSFSYEQYF.

The V gene is TRBV5-1, the J gene TRBJ2-2; D call uncertain. The germline V and J ends were trimmed by 1 base and 1 base, with 11 bases remaining between them. Looked up from germline, CDR1 is SGHRS and CDR2 is YFSETQ. The CDR3 loop spans 16 amino acids. The CDR3 DNA is TGCGCCAGCAGCTTGAAGATCGACATGAACACCGGGGAGCTGTTTTTT. Its protein is CASSLKIDMNTGELFF.

As regards this clone: Other nucleotide sequences in the sample specify the same CDR3. The gene calls are TRBV6-6 and TRBJ2-7; D ambiguous. This CDR3 has 12 amino acids. The ends were cut back, 0 bases at V and 1 base at J, with 1 base in the middle. Germline values: CDR1 MNHNY, CDR2 SVGAGI (reference sequence). CDR3 amino acids: CASSYSSYEQYF. In DNA form, the CDR3 reads TGTGCCAGCAGTTACTCGTCCTACGAGCAGTACTTC.

V is TRBV4-3 and J is TRBJ2-5; D call uncertain. Germline V CDR1 and CDR2: LGHNA, YSLEER. The V end lost 5 bases, the J end lost 2 bases, and 15 bases lay between the germline ends. The CDR3 totals 15 residues. DNA for the CDR3: TGCGCCAGCAGCTTCAGACTTGGGCTACAAGAGACCCAGTACTTC. Its protein is CASSFRLGLQETQYF.

The chain joins TRBV2 to TRBJ2-7; 8 bases align to TRBD1. The CDR3 is 16 residues long. Germline V lookup: CDR1 SNHLY, CDR2 FYNNEI. The junction had 10 bases not matched to a gene; V was cut back by 2 bases and J by 4 bases. Here the CDR3 DNA reads TGTGCCAGCAGTGAATGGTCTAGGCAGGGGGCTTACGAGCAGTACTTC. It specifies CASSEWSRQGAYEQYF.

This clone was detected once. Other DNA sequences in this specimen translate into the identical CDR3. This sequence joins TRBV7-2 and TRBJ2-7; the match to TRBD2 covers 12 bases. Trimming at V came to 5 bases and at J to 4 bases, leaving 3 bases not matched to a gene. CDR1 is SGHTA and CDR2 is FQGNSA in the germline V gene. The CDR3 covers 14 residues. This chain's CDR3 is CASSPGTSGYEQYF. The DNA for the CDR3 is TGTGCCAGCAGCCCCGGGACTAGCGGGTACGAGCAGTACTTC.

V and J are TRBV9 and TRBJ2-3, with TRBD1 identical over 8 bases. The germline V gene has CDR1 SGDLS and CDR2 YYNGEE. The length of the CDR3 is 14 residues. The junction had 4 bases not matched to a gene; V was cut back by 3 bases and J by 4 bases. The CDR3 is CASSAGGWADTQYF. The CDR3 coding sequence is TGTGCCAGCAGCGCAGGGGGCTGGGCAGATACGCAGTATTTT.

The gene calls are TRBV29-1 and TRBJ1-1, with no clear D. The V gene lost 5 bases and the J gene lost 5 bases, with 12 bases spanning the gap. This CDR3 comprises 12 residues. Germline CDR1 SQVTM, CDR2 ANQGSEA. The CDR3 sequence is CSVHQGLTEAFF. The CDR3 DNA reads as TGCAGCGTTCACCAAGGTTTGACTGAAGCTTTCTTT.

This chain uses TRBV2 with TRBJ1-5; D perhaps matches TRBD1 (6 bases). The CDR3 contains 13 residues. The germline V gene encodes CDR1 SNHLY and CDR2 FYNNEI. The V end was cut by 8 bases, the J end by 1 base, with 9 bases between. The CDR3 loop is CASVRGSNQPQHF. In DNA form, the CDR3 reads TGTGCCAGCGTGAGGGGGAGCAATCAGCCCCAGCATTTT.

The chain has TRBV28 and TRBJ1-5; no clear D. The CDR3 spans 15 residues. With 4 bases removed from V and 2 bases from J, the gap between germline ends came to 12 bases. CDR1 is MDHEN and CDR2 is SYDVKM in the germline V gene. The chain's CDR3 is CASSWRDIGNQPQHF. CDR3 DNA sequence: TGTGCCAGCAGTTGGAGGGATATAGGCAATCAGCCCCAGCATTTT.

This rearrangement joins TRBV12-2 to TRBJ2-7; TRBD1, as called in the table, went unchecked against the DNA. TRBV12-2 is a pseudogene segment. This CDR3 contains 17 residues. The CDR3 region has the DNA TGTGCAAGTCGCTTGGGGACAGGGACAAAAAGGGACTACGAGCAGTACTTC. Its protein is CASRLGTGTKRDYEQYF.

This clone was observed once. V is TRBV11-3 and J is TRBJ2-1, with D perhaps given as TRBD1 or TRBD2 (5 bases each). CDR1 SGHNT and CDR2 YENEEA come from the germline V gene. CDR3 length: 13 residues. Deletions cut 5 bases from V and 6 bases from J, with 11 bases between. CDR3: CASSPFGTNEQFF. The CDR3 coding sequence is TGTGCCAGCAGCCCTTTCGGGACCAATGAGCAGTTCTTC.

The chain joins TRBV5-5 to TRBJ2-7; D tentatively reads TRBD1 or TRBD2 (5 bases each). This CDR3 spans 14 amino acids. V was pared by 4 bases and J by 3 bases, with 14 bases between. Germline values: CDR1 SGHKS, CDR2 YYEKEE (reference sequence). CDR3 bases: TGTGCCAGCAGCAACCTTGGGACCTACTACGAGCAGTACTTC. Residues: CASSNLGTYYEQYF.

This chain connects TRBV4-2 to TRBJ2-3, with TRBD2 as a possible D gene (7 bases). The CDR3 covers 18 residues. Trimming shortened V by 0 bases and J by 0 bases, and 16 bases separated the two germline ends. The germline V gene encodes CDR1 LGHNA and CDR2 YNFKEQ. As DNA, the CDR3 is TGTGCCAGCAGCCAAGAAGAGGGGGGGGAGTCTAGCACAGATACGCAGTATTTT. Amino acid sequence: CASSQEEGGESSTDTQYF.

Here the CDR3 reads CASPGGRGTHEQFF. CDR3 DNA sequence: TGTGCCAGCCCCGGGGGCAGGGGGACTCATGAGCAGTTCTTC. The chain uses TRBV2 and TRBJ2-1; D is perhaps TRBD1 (7 bases). Trimming left V 8 bases short and J 8 bases short, with 19 bases between. Germline loops: CDR1 SNHLY, CDR2 FYNNEI. This CDR3 has 14 residues.

The chain couples TRBV27 to TRBJ2-7; D is undetermined. Deletions cut 0 bases from V and 4 bases from J, with 19 bases between. CDR1 is MNHEY, CDR2 SMNVEV, per germline (reference sequence). The CDR3 loop spans 17 amino acids. The CDR3 DNA reads as TGTGCCAGCAGTTTATCGGCAGCCCTTAGTTTTGATTACGAGCAGTACTTC. It encodes CASSLSAALSFDYEQYF.

The rearrangement links TRBV7-8 to TRBJ2-1; the match to TRBD2 covers 7 bases. Per germline, CDR1 SGHVS and CDR2 FQNEAQ. V shed 1 base and J 4 bases; nucleotides not matched to a gene: 13. The CDR3 is 18 residues long. The CDR3 DNA reads TGTGCCAGCAGCTTAGGACCCGGGACTATGATTGTTTACAATGAGCAGTTCTTC. This encodes CASSLGPGTMIVYNEQFF.

The chain carries TRBV7-6 and TRBJ2-3, with 8 bases identical to TRBD2. V lost 2 bases and J lost 0; bases outside the gene matches: 4. The CDR3 has 16 amino acids. Germline-derived CDR1 and CDR2 are SGHVS and FNYEAQ. The CDR3 sequence is CASSLRLAGSTDTQYF. The CDR3 DNA reads TGTGCCAGCAGCTTAAGGCTAGCGGGTAGCACAGATACGCAGTATTTT.

The rearrangement uses TRBV5-5 and TRBJ2-3, with TRBD2 as a possible D gene (7 bases). The CDR3 spans 15 residues. Germline CDR1 reads SGHKS; CDR2 reads YYEKEE (reference sequence). The ends were cut back, 4 bases at V and 4 bases at J, with 16 bases in the middle. The CDR3, as DNA: TGTGCCAGCAGCCTGGGGGGGCTGAGTGCAGATACGCAGTATTTT. It yields the protein CASSLGGLSADTQYF.

This clone was recorded only once. The chain uses TRBV29-1 and TRBJ2-7; D is possibly TRBD2 (5 bases). V dropped 6 bases and J dropped 0 bases, with 12 bases sitting between them. CDR3 length: 13 residues. The germline V gene encodes CDR1 SQVTM and CDR2 ANQGSEA. The CDR3 DNA reads as TGCAGCGTCCGGACTGTGAACTCCTACGAGCAGTACTTC. This sequence encodes CSVRTVNSYEQYF.

The chain is built from TRBV15 and TRBJ2-3; 7 bases line up with TRBD1. This CDR3 region has 17 residues. Germline loops: CDR1 LNHNV, CDR2 YYDKDF (reference sequence). Trimming took 0 bases from V and 3 from J; bases not matched to a gene: 9. The CDR3 loop is CATSRDLAGGKTDTQYF. The CDR3 DNA follows: TGTGCCACCAGCAGAGATCTGGCAGGGGGTAAGACAGATACGCAGTATTTT.

The chain combines TRBV19 with TRBJ2-2; maybe TRBD2 (6 bases). This CDR3 contains 18 residues. CDR1 LNHDA and CDR2 SQIVND come from the germline V gene (reference sequence). V dropped 4 bases and J dropped 0 bases, with 18 bases sitting between them. The CDR3 DNA follows: TGTGCCAGTAGTAAGTTGGTCCGGGGGAGCCCGAACACCGGGGAGCTGTTTTTT. It yields the protein CASSKLVRGSPNTGELFF.

This chain uses TRBV9 with TRBJ2-7; no firm D call. This CDR3 comprises 13 residues. Germline values: CDR1 SGDLS, CDR2 YYNGEE. V shed 3 bases and J shed 2 bases, with 9 bases lying between them. DNA of the CDR3: TGTGCCAGCAGCGCGAACGGAGCCTACGAGCAGTACTTC. This codes for CASSANGAYEQYF.

The chain has TRBV7-8 and TRBJ1-1; no clear D gene. CDR1 and CDR2 (germline): SGHVS, FQNEAQ. CDR3 length equals 12 residues. Trimming took 1 base from V and 6 from J, leaving 6 bases between them. Here the CDR3 DNA reads TGTGCCAGCAGCTTAGGGACCCCTGAAGCTTTCTTT. Protein sequence: CASSLGTPEAFF.

The gene calls are TRBV4-2 and TRBJ2-7; 7 nucleotides line up with TRBD1. The CDR3 totals 16 residues. J gave up 1 base and V 2 bases, and 8 bases lay outside the gene matches. Germline V gives CDR1 LGHNA, CDR2 YNFKEQ. CDR3 nucleotide sequence: TGTGCCAGCAGCCAAAATACAGGGGAACGGTCCTACGAGCAGTACTTC. This sequence encodes CASSQNTGERSYEQYF.

This clone has only a few counts. The CDR3 loop is CASSSRQGDGYGYTF. CDR3 sequence (DNA): TGTGCCAGCAGCTCCCGACAGGGTGATGGCTATGGCTACACCTTC. The rearrangement joins TRBV9 to TRBJ1-2, with 7 bases fitting TRBD1. The ends lost 4 bases at V and 4 bases at J; junction bases unmatched: 10. The CDR3 is made up of 15 amino acids. CDR1 and CDR2 from the germline V gene are SGDLS and YYNGEE.